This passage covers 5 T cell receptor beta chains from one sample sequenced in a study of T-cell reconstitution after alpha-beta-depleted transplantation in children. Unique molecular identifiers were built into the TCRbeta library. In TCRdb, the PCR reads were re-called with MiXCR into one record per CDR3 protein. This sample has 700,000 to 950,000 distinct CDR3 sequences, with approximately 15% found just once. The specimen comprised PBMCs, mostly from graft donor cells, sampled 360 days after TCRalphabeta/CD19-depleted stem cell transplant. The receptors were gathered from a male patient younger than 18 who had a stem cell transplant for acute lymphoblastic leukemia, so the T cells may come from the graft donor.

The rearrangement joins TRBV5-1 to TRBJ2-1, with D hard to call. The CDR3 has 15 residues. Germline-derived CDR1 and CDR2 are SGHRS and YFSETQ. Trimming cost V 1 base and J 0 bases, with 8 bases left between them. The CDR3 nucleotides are TGCGCCAGCAGCTTGATGGCTACCTCCTACAATGAGCAGTTCTTC. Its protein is CASSLMATSYNEQFF.

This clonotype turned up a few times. The CDR3 is CASSSRLALPKNIQYF. Written as DNA, the CDR3 is TGTGCCAGCAGCTCCCGACTAGCCCTTCCCAAAAACATTCAGTACTTC. The chain couples TRBV7-2 to TRBJ2-4, with 7 positions matching TRBD2. After removal of 4 bases from V and 2 bases from J, the junction contained 8 bases not matched to a gene. This CDR3 region has 16 residues. CDR1 SGHTA and CDR2 FQGNSA come from the germline V gene. Based on the CDR3 plus reference TRBV7-2 and TRBJ2-4, the full variable domain is GAGVSQSPSNKVTEKGKDVELRCDPISGHTALYWYRQSLGQGLEFLIYFQGNSAPDKSGLPSDRFSAERTGGSVSTLTIQRTQQEDSAVYLCASSSRLALPKNIQYFGAGTRLSVL.

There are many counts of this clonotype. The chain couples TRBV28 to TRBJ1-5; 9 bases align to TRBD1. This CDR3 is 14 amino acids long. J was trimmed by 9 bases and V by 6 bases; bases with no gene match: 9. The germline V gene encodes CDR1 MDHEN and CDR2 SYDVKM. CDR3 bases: TGTGCCAGCAGGGGGGGGACAGGGATAACGCCCCAGCATTTT. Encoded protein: CASRGGTGITPQHF.

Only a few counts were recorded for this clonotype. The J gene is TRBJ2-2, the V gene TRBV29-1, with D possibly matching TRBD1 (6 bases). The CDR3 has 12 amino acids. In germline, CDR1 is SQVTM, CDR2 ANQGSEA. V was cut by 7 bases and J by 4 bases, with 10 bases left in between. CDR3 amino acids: CSGGGITGELFF. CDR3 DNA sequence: TGCAGCGGAGGGGGTATCACCGGGGAGCTGTTTTTT.

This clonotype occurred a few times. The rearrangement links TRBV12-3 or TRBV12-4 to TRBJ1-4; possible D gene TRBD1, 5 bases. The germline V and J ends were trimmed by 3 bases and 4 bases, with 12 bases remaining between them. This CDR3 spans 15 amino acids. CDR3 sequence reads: CASSFVRGINEKLFF. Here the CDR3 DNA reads TGTGCCAGCAGTTTTGTTCGGGGGATTAATGAAAAACTGTTTTTT.